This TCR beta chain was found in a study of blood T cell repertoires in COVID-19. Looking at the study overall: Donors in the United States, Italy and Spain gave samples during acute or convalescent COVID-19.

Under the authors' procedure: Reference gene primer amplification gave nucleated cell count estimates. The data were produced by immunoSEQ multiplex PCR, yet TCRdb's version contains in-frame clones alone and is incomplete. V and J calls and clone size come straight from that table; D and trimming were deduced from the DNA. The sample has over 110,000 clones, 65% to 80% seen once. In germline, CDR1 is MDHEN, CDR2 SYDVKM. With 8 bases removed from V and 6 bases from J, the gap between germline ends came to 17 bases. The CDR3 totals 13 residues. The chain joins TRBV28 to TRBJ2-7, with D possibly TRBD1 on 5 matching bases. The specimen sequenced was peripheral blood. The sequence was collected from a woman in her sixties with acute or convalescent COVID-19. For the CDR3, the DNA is TGTGCCAGCTTCTCCTTCTCTAGGGGCGAGCAGTACTTC. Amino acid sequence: CASFSFSRGEQYF. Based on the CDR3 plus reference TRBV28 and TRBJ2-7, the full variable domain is DVKVTQSSRYLVKRTGEKVFLECVQDMDHENMFWYRQDPGLGLRLIYFSYDVKMKEKGDIPEGYSVSREKKERFSLILESASTNQTSMYLCASFSFSRGEQYFGPGTRLTVT.